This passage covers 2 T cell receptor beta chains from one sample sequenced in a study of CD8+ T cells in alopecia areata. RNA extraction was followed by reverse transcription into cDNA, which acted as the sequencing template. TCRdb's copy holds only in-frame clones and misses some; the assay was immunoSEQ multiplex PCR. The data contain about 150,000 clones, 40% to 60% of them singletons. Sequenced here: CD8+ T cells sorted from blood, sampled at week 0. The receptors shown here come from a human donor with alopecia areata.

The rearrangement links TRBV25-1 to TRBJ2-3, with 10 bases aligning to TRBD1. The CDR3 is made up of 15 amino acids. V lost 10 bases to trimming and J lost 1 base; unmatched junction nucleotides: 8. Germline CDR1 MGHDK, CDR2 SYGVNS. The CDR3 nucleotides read TGTGCCACCCGCGGACAGGGGGGACGCACAGATACGCAGTATTTT. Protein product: CATRGQGGRTDTQYF.

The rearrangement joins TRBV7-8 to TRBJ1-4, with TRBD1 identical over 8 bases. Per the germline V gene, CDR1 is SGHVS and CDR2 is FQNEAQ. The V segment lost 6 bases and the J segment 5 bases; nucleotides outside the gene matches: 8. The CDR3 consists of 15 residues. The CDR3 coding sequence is TGTGCCAGCAGTTCACCGGGACAGGAGAATGAAAAACTGTTTTTT. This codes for CASSSPGQENEKLFF.